The rows below give T cell receptor beta chains drawn from one sample of a study of T cells after posttransplantation cyclophosphamide. Some clones are missing from TCRdb's copy, which holds only in-frame ones; the method was immunoSEQ multiplex PCR. The sample contains 20,000 to 25,000 clones, roughly 70% of which appear only once. The sample taken for sequencing was memory CD4+ T cells sorted from PBMCs. These receptors all come from a woman in her fifties or sixties in good health, CMV-negative, and a related stem cell transplant donor. The conserved cysteine and the conserved F or W are not part of the CDR3 here.

j_call	v_call	cdr3_aa
TRBJ2-7	TRBV28	ASRTSGGSYEQY
TRBJ2-1	TRBV18	ASSLQLAGDYNEQF
TRBJ2-5	TRBV4-2	ASRRTVSDFQETQY
TRBJ2-3	TRBV9	ASSPGTTSTDTQY
TRBJ2-1	TRBV6-5	ASGAGGGRNEQF
TRBJ2-4	TRBV7-9	ASSLGGAKNIQY
TRBJ1-4	TRBV7-2	ASSSVVGRQLF
TRBJ2-2	TRBV11-3	ASSPDRYRTGELF
TRBJ2-1	TRBV7-9	ASSLGQTYNEQF
TRBJ1-5	TRBV19	ASRRTGVGQPQH
TRBJ2-3	TRBV21-1	ASTKTGGRAKTTDTQY
TRBJ1-2	TRBV10-3	AIRELVFSLRDRGNYGYT
TRBJ1-1	TRBV13	ASSLGGTLNTEAF
TRBJ2-7	TRBV28	ASSLRRGDGY
TRBJ2-3	TRBV7-9	ASSFIAVSTDTQY
TRBJ2-3	TRBV9	ASSLAGDPRDTQY
TRBJ2-7	TRBV30	AWSLTGGGYEQY
TRBJ1-5	TRBV11-2	ASSLDRTGGNNQPQH
TRBJ1-2	TRBV19	ASSAEIRGYT
TRBJ1-2	TRBV29-1	SVASPNYGYT
TRBJ2-3	TRBV29-1	SEGLAGSSPDTQY
TRBJ1-1	TRBV7-9	ASIPNGGSNTEAF
.	TRBV4-2	ASSQAGLAASYEQY
TRBJ2-5	TRBV2	ASRDQGALETQY
TRBJ2-4	TRBV7-2	ASSHRARIQY
TRBJ1-4	TRBV6-1	ASKPGGNGEKLF
TRBJ2-1	TRBV5-4	ASRPGGPNEQF
TRBJ2-3	TRBV9	ASSVVAGGVSTDTQY
TRBJ1-2	TRBV19	ASNRGTDGYT
TRBJ1-1	TRBV6-5	ASSQGQNTEAF
TRBJ1-2	TRBV2	ASSGLGQGTDYGYT
TRBJ2-4	TRBV19	ASSGNRDIQY
TRBJ2-5	TRBV10-2	ASSYSGRETQY
TRBJ1-2	TRBV2	ASGGNINYGYT
.	TRBV7-6	ASSLGTAGQGQTYEQY
TRBJ2-1	TRBV7-2	ASSLYLGGGNEQF
TRBJ2-1	TRBV7-2	ASISGAYNEQF
TRBJ2-1	TRBV19	ASNPTGGRNEQF
TRBJ2-3	TRBV4-1	ASRTGLWTDTQY
TRBJ1-1	TRBV6-6	ASSYSRAAEAF
TRBJ2-2	TRBV7-9	ASSLSLAANTGELF
TRBJ2-1	TRBV6-6	ASSWPGVYNEQF
TRBJ2-1	TRBV7-2	ASSLVGTSESYNEQF
TRBJ2-7	TRBV19	ASSSTGFYGQY
TRBJ2-7	TRBV7-2	ASSFTGGRYEQY
TRBJ1-1	TRBV28	ASSFRQGRTEAF
TRBJ1-6	TRBV4-2	ASSHGVPRAINSPLH
TRBJ2-5	TRBV9	ASSVAAGLQETQY
TRBJ2-5	TRBV5-1	ASSFLAGPQETQY
TRBJ2-1	TRBV7-3	ASSYGGPSRNEQF
TRBJ2-7	TRBV5-1	ASSSGSGKSYEQY
TRBJ1-5	TRBV5-6	ASSPRLTDQPQH
TRBJ2-7	TRBV19	ASSPGTGAEQY
TRBJ1-5	TRBV27	ASRQGRNQPQH
TRBJ2-1	TRBV18	ASSPMTGYNEQF
TRBJ1-1	TRBV6-6	ASRDSSVNTEAF
TRBJ2-2	TRBV2	ASSRGGGTGELF
TRBJ2-4	TRBV5-1	ASRISTELNIQY